The 18 T cell receptor beta chains below come from one sample, sequenced in a study of cytomegalovirus exposure and HLA in healthy donors. Sequencing was performed with immunoSEQ multiplex PCR; in TCRdb, only in-frame clones are kept and a portion is missing. This table has 140,000 to 150,000 clones, approximately 88% appearing once. Sequenced input: PBMCs. These TCRs come from a man younger than 35 in good health and CMV-seropositive.

V and J are TRBV30 and TRBJ2-3, with a possible D match to TRBD2 (6 bases). This CDR3 spans 15 amino acids. The germline V gene has CDR1 GTSNPN and CDR2 SVGIG (reference sequence). Trimming stripped 0 bases from V and 5 bases from J, with 15 bases between. CDR3 nucleotides: TGTGCCTGGAGTGTGGGAGCGGGTAGGGAAGATACGCAGTATTTT. Translating gives CAWSVGAGREDTQYF. Drawing the rest from reference TRBV30 and TRBJ2-3, the complete variable domain is SQTIHQWPATLVQPVGSPLSLECTVEGTSNPNLYWYRQAAGRGLQLLFYSVGIGQISSEVPQNLSASRPQDRQFILSSKKLLLSDSGFYLCAWSVGAGREDTQYFGPGTRLTVL.

V usage is TRBV6-7 and J usage is TRBJ2-7, with a tentative D call TRBD2 (6 bases). TRBV6-7 is recorded as an ORF, its role being uncertain. The CDR3 covers 15 residues. The ends were cut back, 1 base at V and 3 bases at J, with 13 bases in the middle. CDR3 nucleotides: TGTGCCAGCAGTTACTGGACGGGAGAAATCTACGAGCAGTACTTC. As protein: CASSYWTGEIYEQYF.

The rearrangement links TRBV5-5 to TRBJ1-5; possibly TRBD1 for D (5 bases). CDR1 SGHKS and CDR2 YYEKEE come from the germline V gene (reference sequence). This CDR3 is built from 16 residues. Deletions cut 1 base from V and 0 bases from J, with 11 bases between. CDR3: CASSLMVGDSNQPQHF. The DNA of the CDR3 is TGTGCCAGCAGCTTGATGGTAGGGGATAGCAATCAGCCCCAGCATTTT.

The chain employs TRBV4-2 and TRBJ2-1; D may be TRBD2 (6 bases). The CDR3 runs to 14 residues. Looked up from germline, CDR1 is LGHNA and CDR2 is YNFKEQ. Trimming took off 1 base at V and 5 bases at J, with 9 bases between the two ends. CDR3 nucleotide sequence: TGTGCCAGCAGCCAAGTGCGGGGAGACAATGAGCAGTTCTTC. Its translation: CASSQVRGDNEQFF.

The CDR3 sequence is CASSGGLAGEQFF. Written as DNA, the CDR3 is TGTGCCAGCAGCGGCGGCCTAGCGGGAGAGCAGTTCTTC. The chain is built from TRBV5-6 and TRBJ2-1; 9 positions match TRBD2. J gave up 10 bases and V 4 bases, and 6 bases lay outside the gene matches. CDR1 SGHDT and CDR2 YYEEEE come from the germline V gene. The CDR3 spans 13 residues.

The gene calls are TRBV6-6 and TRBJ1-2, with a weak D call TRBD1 (6 bases). Trimming took off 5 bases at V and 1 base at J, with 17 bases between the two ends. Per germline, CDR1 MNHNY and CDR2 SVGAGI (reference sequence). The CDR3 covers 16 residues. This CDR3 reads CASSRSVSGDNYGYTF. The CDR3 region has the DNA TGTGCCAGCAGTCGCTCTGTATCAGGGGATAACTATGGCTACACCTTC.

This clone was detected once. The genes are TRBV5-1 and TRBJ1-4; TRBD1 matches at 7 bases. Looked up from germline, CDR1 is SGHRS and CDR2 is YFSETQ. V lost 0 bases, J lost 8 bases, and 13 bases stayed unmatched. The CDR3 spans 17 residues. Here the CDR3 reads CASSLEWTGPTGEKLFF. CDR3 sequence (DNA): TGCGCCAGCAGCTTGGAGTGGACAGGCCCGACTGGAGAAAAACTGTTTTTT.

The table lists this clone with a few counts. The rearrangement uses TRBV5-1 and TRBJ2-5; unclear D gene. V lost 0 bases and J 3 bases, leaving 9 bases between the germline ends. In germline, CDR1 is SGHRS, CDR2 YFSETQ. The CDR3 covers 14 residues. Written as DNA, the CDR3 is TGCGCCAGCAGCTTGGACAGTGTGGAAGAGACCCAGTACTTC. Protein sequence: CASSLDSVEETQYF.

This chain connects TRBV5-1 to TRBJ1-1; a possible D gene is TRBD1 (5 bases). CDR3 size: 12 residues. Germline assignment: CDR1 SGHRS and CDR2 YFSETQ. Trimming shortened V by 0 bases and J by 8 bases, and 8 bases separated the two germline ends. In DNA, the CDR3 is TGCGCCAGCAGCTTGGACCGGGGGGAAGCTTTCTTT. Encoded protein: CASSLDRGEAFF.

CDR3 sequence: CASSFLLRSAEAFF. As DNA, the CDR3 is TGTGCCAGCAGTTTCCTGCTTAGAAGTGCTGAAGCTTTCTTT. The chain couples TRBV28 to TRBJ1-1; D ambiguous. Per germline, CDR1 MDHEN and CDR2 SYDVKM. Trimming removed 3 bases from V and 6 bases from J, with 14 bases in between. The CDR3 sequence is 14 residues long.

J is TRBJ2-6 and V is TRBV28; D might be TRBD2 (6 bases). Germline V CDR1 and CDR2: MDHEN, SYDVKM. The CDR3 extends over 21 amino acids. V lost 5 bases, J lost 5 bases, and 31 bases lay in between. CDR3 nucleotide sequence: TGTGCCAGCAGTACCGAGGTCTATCCGAGGACGGACTATGCTAGGGCCAACGTCCTGACTTTC. It yields the protein CASSTEVYPRTDYARANVLTF.

A word on this clone: Distinct nucleotide sequences in the sample also encode this CDR3. The genes are TRBV28 and TRBJ1-2; TRBD1 might be the D (5 bases). CDR1 is MDHEN and CDR2 is SYDVKM in the germline V gene. This CDR3 contains 12 residues. The ends were cut back, 2 bases at V and 5 bases at J, with 6 bases in the middle. CDR3 sequence: CASSLRGYGYTF. The CDR3, as DNA: TGTGCCAGCAGTTTAAGGGGTTATGGCTACACCTTC.

The genes are TRBV6-1 and TRBJ1-5; TRBD1 might be the D (5 bases). The CDR3 contains 15 residues. Trimming pared 3 bases from V and 0 bases from J, leaving 9 bases between. The germline V gene encodes CDR1 MNHNS and CDR2 SASEGT. CDR3 sequence (DNA): TGTGCCAGCAGTGAGGGGGGGTTTAGCAATCAGCCCCAGCATTTT. It specifies CASSEGGFSNQPQHF.

The CDR3 here is CATSRGLAGGYNEQFF. For the CDR3, the DNA is TGTGCCACCAGCAGGGGACTAGCGGGAGGATACAATGAGCAGTTCTTC. This chain connects TRBV15 to TRBJ2-1; 15 bases line up with TRBD2. J was trimmed by 4 bases and V by 3 bases; bases with no gene match: 1. Germline V gene sequence: CDR1 LNHNV, CDR2 YYDKDF (reference sequence). CDR3 length: 16 residues. Full variable domain (remainder filled in from reference TRBV15 and TRBJ2-1): DAMVIQNPRYQVTQFGKPVTLSCSQTLNHNVMYWYQQKSSQAPKLLFHYYDKDFNNEADTPDNFQSRRPNTSFCFLDIRSPGLGDTAMYLCATSRGLAGGYNEQFFGPGTRLTVL.

The chain is built from TRBV30 and TRBJ2-6; tentative D call: TRBD1 (5 bases). V gave up 2 bases and J gave up 11 bases, with 13 bases separating them. This CDR3 has 13 residues. The V gene's germline CDR1 is GTSNPN and CDR2 SVGIG (reference sequence). CDR3 nucleotide sequence: TGTGCCTGGAGTAACGCAGGGATCCACGTCCTGACTTTC. Protein sequence: CAWSNAGIHVLTF.

The rearrangement links TRBV4-1 to TRBJ1-2, with a weak D call TRBD1 (5 bases). Germline CDR1 and CDR2: MGHRA and YSYEKL. Trimming pared 6 bases from V and 4 bases from J, leaving 18 bases between. The CDR3 has 15 residues. The CDR3 DNA sequence: TGCGCCAGCAGGCCAGCCTTAACAGGATTCTATGGCTACACCTTC. Translating gives CASRPALTGFYGYTF.

The rearrangement uses TRBV29-1 and TRBJ2-1; 7 bases fit TRBD2. The CDR3 consists of 15 residues. The junction had 17 bases not matched to a gene; V was cut back by 6 bases and J by 9 bases. CDR1 and CDR2 (germline): SQVTM, ANQGSEA. CDR3 DNA sequence: TGCAGCGTCGCCCTGAGGGCTGCCCCGGGGGGTGAGCAGTTCTTC. Its protein product is CSVALRAAPGGEQFF.

This clone was found a few times. V and J are TRBV13 and TRBJ2-7; D unclear. This CDR3 has 13 residues. Germline values: CDR1 PRHDT, CDR2 FYEKMQ (reference sequence). V lost 4 bases and J lost 5, with 12 bases in between. CDR3: CASSSRGSNEQYF. The CDR3 DNA is TGTGCCAGCAGCTCGCGAGGCTCAAACGAGCAGTACTTC.